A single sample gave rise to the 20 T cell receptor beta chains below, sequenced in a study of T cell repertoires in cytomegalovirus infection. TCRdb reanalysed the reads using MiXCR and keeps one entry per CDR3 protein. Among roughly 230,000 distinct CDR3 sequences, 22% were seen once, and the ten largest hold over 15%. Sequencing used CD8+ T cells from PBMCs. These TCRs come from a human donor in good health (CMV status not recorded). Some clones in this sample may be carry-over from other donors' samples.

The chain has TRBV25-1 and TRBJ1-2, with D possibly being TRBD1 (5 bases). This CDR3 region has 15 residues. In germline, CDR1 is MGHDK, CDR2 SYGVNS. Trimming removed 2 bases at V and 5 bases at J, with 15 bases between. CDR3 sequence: CASSEGFREGYGYTF. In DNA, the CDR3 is TGTGCCAGCAGTGAAGGATTCAGGGAGGGGTATGGCTACACCTTC.

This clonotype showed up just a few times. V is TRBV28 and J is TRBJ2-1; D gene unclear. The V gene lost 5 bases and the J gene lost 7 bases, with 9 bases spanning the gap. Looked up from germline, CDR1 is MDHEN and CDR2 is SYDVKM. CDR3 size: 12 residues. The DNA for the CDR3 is TGTGCCAGCAGTCCCCACGAAAATGAGCAGTTCTTC. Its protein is CASSPHENEQFF.

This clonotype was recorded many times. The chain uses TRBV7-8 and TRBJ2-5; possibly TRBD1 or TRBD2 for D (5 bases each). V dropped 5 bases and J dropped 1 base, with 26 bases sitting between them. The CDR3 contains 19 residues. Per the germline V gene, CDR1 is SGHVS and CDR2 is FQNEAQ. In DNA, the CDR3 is TGTGCCAGCAGCCTAGGGCGCCGGCTTGACGGGGCCCTCCAAGAGACCCAGTACTTC. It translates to CASSLGRRLDGALQETQYF.

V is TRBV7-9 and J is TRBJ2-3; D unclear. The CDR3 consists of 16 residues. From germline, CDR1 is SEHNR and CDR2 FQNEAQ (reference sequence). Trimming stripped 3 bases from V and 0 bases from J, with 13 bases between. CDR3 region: CASSFSASISTDTQYF. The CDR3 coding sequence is TGTGCCAGCAGCTTCTCAGCGTCTATTAGCACAGATACGCAGTATTTT.

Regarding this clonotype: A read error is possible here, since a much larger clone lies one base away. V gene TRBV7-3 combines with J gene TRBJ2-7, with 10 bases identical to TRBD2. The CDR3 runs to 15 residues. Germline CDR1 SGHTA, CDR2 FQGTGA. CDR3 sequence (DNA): TGTGCCAGCAGCCGAGCTAGCGGGGGTATCTACGTGCAGTACTTC. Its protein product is CASSRASGGIYVQYF.

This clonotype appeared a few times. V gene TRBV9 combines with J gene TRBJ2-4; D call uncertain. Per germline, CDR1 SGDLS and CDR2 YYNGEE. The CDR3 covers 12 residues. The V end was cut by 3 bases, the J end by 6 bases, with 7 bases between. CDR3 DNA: TGTGCCAGCAGCGGGACCTCAAACATTCAGTACTTC. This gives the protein CASSGTSNIQYF.

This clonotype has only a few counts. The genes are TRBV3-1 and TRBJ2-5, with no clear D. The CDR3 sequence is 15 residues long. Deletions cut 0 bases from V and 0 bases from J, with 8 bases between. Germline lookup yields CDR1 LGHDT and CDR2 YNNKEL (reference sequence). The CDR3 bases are TGTGCCAGCAGCCAAGATATTCAAGACCAAGAGACCCAGTACTTC. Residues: CASSQDIQDQETQYF.

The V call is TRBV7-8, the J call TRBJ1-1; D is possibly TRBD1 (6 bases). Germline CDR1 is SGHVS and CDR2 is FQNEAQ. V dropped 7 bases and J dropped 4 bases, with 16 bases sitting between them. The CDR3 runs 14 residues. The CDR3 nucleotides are TGTGCCAGCATCCGAGGGGGGATGGTCACTGAAGCTTTCTTT. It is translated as CASIRGGMVTEAFF.

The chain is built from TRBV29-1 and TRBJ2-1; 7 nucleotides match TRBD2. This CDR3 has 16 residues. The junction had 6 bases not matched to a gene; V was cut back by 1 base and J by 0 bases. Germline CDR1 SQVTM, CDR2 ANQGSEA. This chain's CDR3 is CSVEGLAALSYNEQFF. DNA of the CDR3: TGCAGCGTTGAAGGCCTAGCGGCGCTCTCCTACAATGAGCAGTTCTTC.

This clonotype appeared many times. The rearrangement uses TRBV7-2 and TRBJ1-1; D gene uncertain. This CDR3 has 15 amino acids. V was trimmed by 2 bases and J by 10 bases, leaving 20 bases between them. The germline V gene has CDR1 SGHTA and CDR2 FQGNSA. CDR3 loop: CASSLYAKVEGRAFF. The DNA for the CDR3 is TGTGCCAGCAGCTTATATGCGAAAGTGGAAGGACGAGCTTTCTTT.

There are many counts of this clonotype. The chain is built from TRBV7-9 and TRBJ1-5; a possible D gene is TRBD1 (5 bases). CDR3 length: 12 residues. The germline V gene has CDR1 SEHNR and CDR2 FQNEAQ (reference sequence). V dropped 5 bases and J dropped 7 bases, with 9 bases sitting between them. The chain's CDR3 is CASSDGGQPQHF. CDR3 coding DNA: TGTGCCAGCAGCGATGGGGGGCAGCCCCAGCATTTT.

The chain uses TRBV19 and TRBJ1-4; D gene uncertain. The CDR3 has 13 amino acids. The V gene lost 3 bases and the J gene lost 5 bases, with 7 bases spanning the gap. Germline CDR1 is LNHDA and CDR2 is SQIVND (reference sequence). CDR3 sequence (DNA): TGTGCCAGTAGTATTATTTGGAATGAAAAACTGTTTTTT. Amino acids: CASSIIWNEKLFF.

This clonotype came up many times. CDR3 amino acids: CASTAFAGSTDTQYF. CDR3 in DNA: TGTGCCAGCACCGCTTTTGCGGGTAGCACAGATACGCAGTATTTT. The chain combines TRBV11-2 with TRBJ2-3; D is perhaps TRBD2 (5 bases). Germline lookup yields CDR1 SGHAT and CDR2 FQNNGV. The CDR3 has 15 amino acids. V lost 7 bases and J 0 bases, leaving 14 bases between the germline ends. Combining the CDR3 with reference TRBV11-2 and TRBJ2-3 gives the whole variable domain EAGVAQSPRYKIIEKRQSVAFWCNPISGHATLYWYQQILGQGPKLLIQFQNNGVVDDSQLPKDRFSAERLKGVDSTLKIQPAKLEDSAVYLCASTAFAGSTDTQYFGPGTRLTVL.

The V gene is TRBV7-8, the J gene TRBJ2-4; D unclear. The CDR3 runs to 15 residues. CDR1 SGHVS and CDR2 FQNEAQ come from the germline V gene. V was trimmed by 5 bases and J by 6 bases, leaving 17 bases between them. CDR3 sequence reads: CASSGLAPSGNIQYF. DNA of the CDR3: TGTGCCAGCAGCGGATTAGCCCCCTCGGGAAACATTCAGTACTTC.

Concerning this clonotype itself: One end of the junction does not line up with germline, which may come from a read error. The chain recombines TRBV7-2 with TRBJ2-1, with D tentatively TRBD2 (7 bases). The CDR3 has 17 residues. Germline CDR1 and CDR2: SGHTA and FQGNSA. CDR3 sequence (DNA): TGTGCCAGCGGCTTAGGGGGGCCTTGGAGGGGGGGGGATGAGCAGTTCTTC. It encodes CASGLGGPWRGGDEQFF.

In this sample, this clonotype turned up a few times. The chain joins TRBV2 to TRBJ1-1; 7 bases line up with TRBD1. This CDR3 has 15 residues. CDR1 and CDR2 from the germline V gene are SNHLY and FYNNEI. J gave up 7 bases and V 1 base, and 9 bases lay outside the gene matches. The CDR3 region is CASSEGVGGPIEAFF. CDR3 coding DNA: TGTGCCAGCAGTGAAGGGGTAGGGGGCCCCATTGAAGCTTTCTTT.

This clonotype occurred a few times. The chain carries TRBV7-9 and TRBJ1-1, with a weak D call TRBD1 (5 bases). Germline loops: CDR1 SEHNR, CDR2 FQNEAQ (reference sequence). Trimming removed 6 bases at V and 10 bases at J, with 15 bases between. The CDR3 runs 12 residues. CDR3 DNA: TGTGCCAGCAGTTCGGACATCCTGGCAGCTTTCTTT. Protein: CASSSDILAAFF.

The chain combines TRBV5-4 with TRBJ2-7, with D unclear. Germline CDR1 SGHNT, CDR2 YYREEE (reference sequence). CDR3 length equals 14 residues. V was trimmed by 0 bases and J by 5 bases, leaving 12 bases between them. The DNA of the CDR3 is TGTGCCAGCAGCTTGGCCGAAAGGCTTCACGAGCAGTACTTC. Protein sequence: CASSLAERLHEQYF.

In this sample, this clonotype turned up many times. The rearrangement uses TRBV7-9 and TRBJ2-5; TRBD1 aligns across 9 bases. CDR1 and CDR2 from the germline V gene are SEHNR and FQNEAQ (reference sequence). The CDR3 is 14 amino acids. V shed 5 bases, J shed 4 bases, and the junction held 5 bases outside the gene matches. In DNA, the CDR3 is TGTGCCAGCAGCCAAAGGACAGGGGTAGAGACCCAGTACTTC. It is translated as CASSQRTGVETQYF.

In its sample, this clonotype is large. CDR3 protein: CASSDGTSSYNEQFF. The DNA for the CDR3 is TGTGCCAGCAGTGACGGGACGTCTTCCTACAATGAGCAGTTCTTC. The rearrangement uses TRBV6-1 and TRBJ2-1; D may correspond to TRBD1 or TRBD2 (5 bases each). Trimming took 3 bases from V and 1 from J, leaving 10 bases between them. Germline V gives CDR1 MNHNS, CDR2 SASEGT. The CDR3 covers 15 residues.